The 27 T cell receptor beta chains reported below all come from one sample, sequenced in a study of CD8 T cells in ankylosing spondylitis (TCRdb year 2017). The library was made by 5' RACE. Sequencing was carried out with an Illumina HiSeq 2500. The raw public reads went through TCRdb reprocessing: fastp at Q25, MiXCR clone calling, in-frame beta chains kept. Entries are consolidated by CDR3 protein sequence, retaining the most common genes and DNA. In this sample the table shows more than 150,000 distinct CDR3 sequences, more than 10% of which occur a single time. In total, the top ten clones hold approximately 17% of the sample. Sequenced material: blood, either unsorted or a sorted T cell fraction (not recorded which). The receptors here all came from a male donor with ankylosing spondylitis or in good health (not recorded which).

This chain uses TRBV15 with TRBJ1-4, with D hard to call. The germline V gene encodes CDR1 LNHNV and CDR2 YYDKDF (reference sequence). Trimming left V 1 base short and J 3 bases short, with 12 bases between. The CDR3 totals 16 residues. Written as DNA, the CDR3 is TGTGCCACCAGCAGAGTTGGGGTTTCGGCTAATGAAAAACTGTTTTTT. Translated, it gives CATSRVGVSANEKLFF.

This clonotype was picked up many times. The chain links TRBV5-6 to TRBJ2-1; 14 bases are shared with TRBD2. The CDR3 length is 15 residues. The germline V gene encodes CDR1 SGHDT and CDR2 YYEEEE. The V segment lost 3 bases and the J segment 9 bases; nucleotides outside the gene matches: 5. The CDR3 is CASSWGTSGSGEQFF. The CDR3, as DNA: TGTGCCAGCAGCTGGGGGACTAGCGGGAGTGGTGAGCAGTTCTTC. The complete variable domain, with remaining parts taken from reference TRBV5-6 and TRBJ2-1, reads DAGVTQSPTHLIKTRGQQVTLRCSPKSGHDTVSWYQQALGQGPQFIFQYYEEEERQRGNFPDRFSGHQFPNYSSELNVNALLLGDSALYLCASSWGTSGSGEQFFGPGTRLTVL.

This clonotype was found many times. The chain carries TRBV5-1 and TRBJ2-7; D possibly matches TRBD1 or TRBD2 (7 bases each). Germline V gives CDR1 SGHRS, CDR2 YFSETQ. This CDR3 spans 15 amino acids. The V gene lost 3 bases and the J gene lost 2 bases, with 15 bases spanning the gap. CDR3 sequence: CASSWSGTATYEQYF. CDR3 nucleotide sequence: TGCGCCAGCAGCTGGAGCGGGACAGCTACCTACGAGCAGTACTTC.

This clonotype was found many times. The chain uses TRBV10-3 and TRBJ2-7; TRBD2 might be the D (5 bases). Trimming removed 7 bases from V and 0 bases from J, with 10 bases in between. CDR1 ENHRY and CDR2 SYGVKD come from the germline V gene. The CDR3 runs 13 residues. Here the CDR3 reads CAITEGSSYEQYF. DNA of the CDR3: TGTGCCATCACCGAGGGTAGCTCCTACGAGCAGTACTTC.

This clonotype has a single count. The V and J genes are TRBV7-9 and TRBJ2-7; D is uncertain. Trimming removed 8 bases at V and 7 bases at J, with 18 bases between. Germline V gives CDR1 SEHNR, CDR2 FQNEAQ (reference sequence). The CDR3 covers 13 residues. The chain's CDR3 is CASARVSPREQYF. The DNA for the CDR3 is TGTGCCAGCGCTCGGGTCTCCCCCAGGGAGCAGTACTTC.

V gene TRBV12-3 or TRBV12-4 combines with J gene TRBJ2-7, with TRBD1 matching over 7 bases. CDR3 length: 14 amino acids. V shed 3 bases and J 5 bases; nucleotides not matched to a gene: 7. Written as DNA, the CDR3 is TGTGCCAGCAGTTTCGACAGGGTTTTGGACGAGCAGTACTTC. This sequence encodes CASSFDRVLDEQYF.

This clonotype was picked up many times. This sequence joins TRBV7-9 and TRBJ2-7; tentatively, D is TRBD1 (6 bases). Germline CDR1 reads SEHNR; CDR2 reads FQNEAQ (reference sequence). The V and J ends lost 6 bases and 3 bases respectively, with 12 bases between them. CDR3 length: 13 residues. In DNA, the CDR3 is TGTGCCAGCAGTCGAACACAGGGCTACGAGCAGTACTTC. This sequence encodes CASSRTQGYEQYF. Full variable domain (remainder filled in from reference TRBV7-9 and TRBJ2-7): DTGVSQNPRHKITKRGQNVTFRCDPISEHNRLYWYRQTLGQGPEFLTYFQNEAQLEKSRLLSDRFSAERPKGSFSTLEIQRTEQGDSAMYLCASSRTQGYEQYFGPGTRLTVT.

This clonotype has only a few counts. CDR3 region: CASSSTRLAVTDTQYF. The CDR3 DNA reads TGTGCCAGCAGCTCCACTCGACTAGCGGTCACAGATACGCAGTATTTT. The chain uses TRBV5-6 and TRBJ2-3; TRBD2 aligns across 9 bases. This CDR3 region has 16 residues. J lost 2 bases, V lost 3 bases, and 7 bases had no gene match. Germline CDR1 SGHDT, CDR2 YYEEEE. Complete variable domain (other parts from reference TRBV5-6 and TRBJ2-3): DAGVTQSPTHLIKTRGQQVTLRCSPKSGHDTVSWYQQALGQGPQFIFQYYEEEERQRGNFPDRFSGHQFPNYSSELNVNALLLGDSALYLCASSSTRLAVTDTQYFGPGTRLTVL.

This clonotype was counted between two and nine times. The genes are TRBV20-1 and TRBJ2-5, with D possibly matching TRBD2 (5 bases). The CDR3 extends over 12 amino acids. V was shortened by 8 bases and J by 4 bases, with 14 bases between the two germline ends. The germline gives CDR1 DFQATT, CDR2 SNEGSKA (reference sequence). The CDR3 region has the DNA TGCAGTTTGGACTTACATGGAGAGACCCAGTACTTC. Amino acids: CSLDLHGETQYF.

In this sample, this clonotype turned up a few times. The CDR3 region is CSARDLTVNEKLFF. The CDR3 region has the DNA TGCAGTGCTAGAGATCTGACAGTTAATGAAAAACTGTTTTTT. V and J are TRBV20-1 and TRBJ1-4, with TRBD1 as a possible D gene (5 bases). The CDR3 sequence is 14 residues long. The V gene's germline CDR1 is DFQATT and CDR2 SNEGSKA (reference sequence). Trimming removed 0 bases at V and 4 bases at J, with 9 bases between.

This clonotype was seen only a few times. The rearrangement links TRBV4-1 to TRBJ2-3; D is uncertain. Germline V gene lookup returns CDR1 MGHRA and CDR2 YSYEKL. The CDR3 has 13 amino acids. Trimming left V 4 bases short and J 11 bases short, with 16 bases between. The CDR3 loop is CASSPIQSLGQYF. The CDR3 DNA is TGCGCCAGCAGCCCGATCCAGAGTTTGGGGCAGTATTTT.

The chain recombines TRBV20-1 with TRBJ2-1, with 12 bases lining up with TRBD2. The V gene end was trimmed by 3 bases and the J gene end by 7 bases; junction bases not matched to a gene: 4. The CDR3 is 14 residues long. CDR1 and CDR2 (germline): DFQATT, SNEGSKA (reference sequence). The CDR3 region is CSARPLAGGNEQFF. The CDR3 bases are TGCAGTGCTAGGCCACTAGCGGGAGGTAATGAGCAGTTCTTC.

This clonotype has only one observation. The chain joins TRBV12-3 or TRBV12-4 to TRBJ1-5; D call uncertain. The CDR3 totals 14 residues. V gave up 5 bases and J gave up 3 bases, with 11 bases separating them. DNA for the CDR3: TGTGCCAGCAGTACCTTTGGACTCAATCAGCCCCAGCATTTT. It translates to CASSTFGLNQPQHF.

The chain joins TRBV6-2 or TRBV6-3 to TRBJ2-2; 11 bases line up with TRBD2. CDR3 length: 18 residues. The V and J ends lost 0 bases and 0 bases, in that order; junction bases with no gene match: 3. Germline V gene sequence: CDR1 MNHEY, CDR2 SVGEGT. In DNA form, the CDR3 reads TGTGCCAGCAGTTACTCGACTAGCGGGGACGCGAACACCGGGGAGCTGTTTTTT. The encoded protein is CASSYSTSGDANTGELFF.

This clonotype was observed a few times. This sequence joins TRBV4-1 and TRBJ2-1; 8 bases are a match to TRBD2. This CDR3 spans 22 amino acids. V trimming: 0 bases; J trimming: 2 bases; junction bases outside the gene matches: 21. The germline CDR1 and CDR2 sequences are MGHRA and YSYEKL. DNA for the CDR3: TGCGCCAGCAGCCAAGATCAAAGTGGAATAGCGGGGTCAAGCCCCACCTACAATGAGCAGTTCTTC. Translation: CASSQDQSGIAGSSPTYNEQFF.

The CDR3 loop is CASSQEKGAIQYF. DNA for the CDR3: TGCGCCAGCAGCCAAGAAAAGGGAGCAATTCAGTACTTC. This sequence joins TRBV4-1 and TRBJ2-4; TRBD2 might be the D (5 bases). Trimming took off 0 bases at V and 10 bases at J, with 10 bases between the two ends. The CDR3 has 13 residues. Germline V gives CDR1 MGHRA, CDR2 YSYEKL.

This clonotype was observed at least ten times. The chain is built from TRBV27 and TRBJ2-1; the D gene is possibly TRBD1 (6 bases). The germline V gene encodes CDR1 MNHEY and CDR2 SMNVEV (reference sequence). The CDR3 extends over 17 amino acids. The V and J ends lost 2 bases and 13 bases respectively, with 27 bases between them. CDR3 DNA sequence: TGTGCCAGCAGTTTAGGGGCCCGGCAGGGGATAACGGTCTCTCAGTTCTTC. Its protein product is CASSLGARQGITVSQFF.

The rearrangement joins TRBV10-3 to TRBJ2-1, with no clear D. This CDR3 spans 15 amino acids. With 3 bases removed from V and 1 base from J, the gap between germline ends came to 10 bases. In germline, CDR1 is ENHRY, CDR2 SYGVKD. The CDR3 coding sequence is TGTGCCATCAGTGAACGCGGATCGTCCTACAATGAGCAGTTCTTC. Protein product: CAISERGSSYNEQFF.

This chain uses TRBV20-1 with TRBJ2-1; 10 bases match TRBD2. Unmatched junction bases numbered 3, after V lost 6 bases and J lost 1 base. The CDR3 consists of 14 residues. The V gene's germline CDR1 is DFQATT and CDR2 SNEGSKA (reference sequence). CDR3 in amino acids: CSAQTSGSYNEQFF. The CDR3 coding sequence is TGCAGTGCCCAGACTAGCGGGTCCTACAATGAGCAGTTCTTC.

The chain has TRBV6-1 and TRBJ2-6, with 8 nucleotides matching TRBD1. Germline trimming cut 2 bases from V and 2 bases from J; bases unmatched to any gene: 2. The CDR3 covers 16 residues. CDR1 and CDR2 from the germline V gene are MNHNS and SASEGT. DNA for the CDR3: TGTGCCAGCAGTGAAAGGACAGGGACTGGGGCCAACGTCCTGACTTTC. Residues: CASSERTGTGANVLTF.

The V and J genes are TRBV14 and TRBJ2-7; D perhaps matches TRBD2 (5 bases). CDR1 is SGHDN and CDR2 is FVKESK in the germline V gene. CDR3 length equals 16 residues. The V end was cut by 4 bases, the J end by 1 base, with 17 bases between. In nucleotides, the CDR3 is TGTGCCAGCAGCCCAGGTGTAAGCCGCGGGTCCTACGAGCAGTACTTC. Protein sequence: CASSPGVSRGSYEQYF.

The chain employs TRBV4-1 and TRBJ1-1; D perhaps matches TRBD1 (5 bases). This CDR3 has 16 residues. Germline lookup yields CDR1 MGHRA and CDR2 YSYEKL. Trimming took off 4 bases at V and 2 bases at J, with 17 bases between the two ends. The CDR3 spells CASSPGTGRTNTEAFF. In DNA, the CDR3 is TGCGCCAGCAGCCCGGGCACGGGACGGACAAACACTGAAGCTTTCTTT.

The chain has TRBV27 and TRBJ2-3; 11 nucleotides align to TRBD1. Germline lookup yields CDR1 MNHEY and CDR2 SMNVEV (reference sequence). V trimming: 9 bases; J trimming: 4 bases; junction bases outside the gene matches: 3. This CDR3 has 13 residues. CDR3 sequence: CASGTGGPDTQYF. In DNA form, the CDR3 reads TGTGCCAGTGGGACAGGGGGGCCAGATACGCAGTATTTT.

This clonotype was picked up many times. V usage is TRBV10-2 and J usage is TRBJ1-1; D gene uncertain. CDR3 length: 14 amino acids. Trimming removed 2 bases at V and 3 bases at J, with 10 bases between. CDR1 is WSHSY, CDR2 SAAADI, per germline. The DNA of the CDR3 is TGCGCCAGCAGTGAGGGGCGGGAGTACACTGAAGCTTTCTTT. Its translation: CASSEGREYTEAFF.

V gene TRBV6-2 or TRBV6-3 combines with J gene TRBJ2-1; D not certain. Per germline, CDR1 MNHEY and CDR2 SVGEGT. The CDR3 contains 15 residues. V dropped 4 bases and J dropped 0 bases, with 10 bases sitting between them. The CDR3 is CASSSSAASYNEQFF. For the CDR3, the DNA is TGTGCCAGCAGTTCGTCAGCAGCCTCCTACAATGAGCAGTTCTTC.

V usage is TRBV7-8 and J usage is TRBJ2-3; 8 bases fit TRBD2. Trimming at V came to 3 bases and at J to 0 bases, leaving 8 bases not matched to a gene. The CDR3 runs 17 residues. From germline, CDR1 is SGHVS and CDR2 FQNEAQ. CDR3: CASSFILAVTSTDTQYF. CDR3 DNA sequence: TGTGCCAGCAGCTTTATACTAGCGGTTACTAGCACAGATACGCAGTATTTT.

This chain uses TRBV6-1 with TRBJ2-4, with 10 bases lining up with TRBD2. With V trimmed by 7 bases and J by 0 bases, 21 bases remained unmatched. CDR3 length equals 21 residues. Germline V gene lookup returns CDR1 MNHNS and CDR2 SASEGT. The CDR3 DNA reads as TGTGCCAGCATGAGCGGGGGGGTTAAACCAGGGGAACGCCTAGCCAAAAACATTCAGTACTTC. Translation gives CASMSGGVKPGERLAKNIQYF.